Here is one T cell receptor (beta chain) with its context. The sample is drawn from a study of T cells expressing NK-cell markers. The CDR3 totals 14 residues. Germline values: CDR1 LNHDA, CDR2 SQIVND (reference sequence). As the method of synthesis, 5'RACE template switching with UMIs yielded TCR beta cDNA. From its re-call of the 5' RACE reads, TCRdb lists each CDR3 protein once, without DNA. Across approximately 150,000 distinct CDR3 sequences, the top ten clones capture roughly 12% of the sample. This TCR came from a man younger than 30 in good health. The sequenced sample consisted of blood T cells: a sorted CD56 or NKG2C T cell subset, CD4+ or CD8+ T cells, or bulk PBMC T cells (not recorded which). This chain connects TRBV19 to TRBJ2-7; as DNA is missing, the TRBD1 call by TCRdb cannot be tested. This CDR3 is CASSPGTDNYEQYF.